The following is a TCR beta chain sequence with its context. Its antigen remains unknown. This table comes from immunoSEQ multiplex PCR, and its TCRdb copy is limited to in-frame clones, with some not included. The table shows approximately 70,000 clones, with 85% to 95% occurring only once. The germline V gene encodes CDR1 MDHEN and CDR2 SYDVKM. The junction had 10 bases not matched to a gene; V was cut back by 10 bases and J by 5 bases. The CDR3 extends over 13 amino acids. This entry belongs to a study of cytomegalovirus exposure and HLA in healthy donors. The overall study: According to later analysis, the same platform produced the roughly 110 validation and about 700 first-cohort repertoires.

Findings of the study overall: A list of 164 TCR beta chains associated with cytomegalovirus was given. The tendency of first-cohort TCR clusters to co-occur in the 120 validation repertoires was identified by a subsequent analysis.

This receptor was taken from a young woman in good health and CMV-seronegative. Material for sequencing was PBMCs. The chain employs TRBV28 and TRBJ2-5; 7 bases map to TRBD1. The CDR3 loop is CAIGQARGETQYF. In nucleotides, the CDR3 is TGTGCCATCGGACAGGCGAGAGGGGAGACCCAGTACTTC.